This TCR beta chain originates from a study of cytomegalovirus exposure and HLA in healthy donors. Study-wide context: Findings of an earlier analysis included some 110 million unique TCR beta sequences from roughly 200 million T cells. Study conclusions and caveats: Immune exposure information comprised only CMV serostatus. As was reported, the HLA-A and HLA-B alleles of most subjects were accurately predicted from TCR beta sequences.

Trimming took 8 bases from V and 6 from J; bases not matched to a gene: 12. The CDR3 totals 15 residues. From germline, CDR1 is MGHRA and CDR2 YSYEKL. As for the donors, each was a healthy bone marrow donor. In the case of this clone: Its specificity is not known.

60 Vbeta and 13 Jbeta primers were used in PCR. Generated by immunoSEQ multiplex PCR, the TCRdb table keeps only in-frame clones and is missing some. Counted here are about 180,000 clones, around 74% occurring once; the ten biggest clones make up about 2.9%. The specimen was PBMCs. The chain combines TRBV4-1 with TRBJ2-1; the match to TRBD2 covers 8 bases. The receptor was isolated from a male donor in good health and CMV-seronegative. The CDR3 DNA reads as TGCGCCAGCGTTCGGACGGGGGGGCTAGTCAATGAGCAGTTCTTC. It codes for CASVRTGGLVNEQFF.